This record covers a single T cell receptor beta chain. Thyroid surgery had not been preceded by any treatment in any patient. This sample is part of a study of metastatic and nonmetastatic thyroid tumors. Study in general: Comparative analysis of repertoires was undertaken across blood and tumor or nodule tissue obtained from malignant and benign thyroid patients.

V lost 2 bases, J lost 3 bases, and 8 bases lay in between. CDR1 is MNHEY and CDR2 is SVGAGI in the germline V gene. The CDR3 loop spans 13 amino acids. TCRdb ran MiXCR on the PCR reads. This table has about 70,000 clones, about 17% appearing once. The clonotype originates from a female donor with papillary thyroid cancer or a benign thyroid nodule (not recorded which). Some clones in this sample may be carry-over from other donors' samples. The specimen was blood. The chain carries TRBV6-5 and TRBJ2-7; D is uncertain. CDR3 amino acids: CASSYGLSYEQYF. The CDR3 bases are TGTGCCAGCAGTTACGGGCTCAGCTACGAGCAGTACTTC.